Presented here are 16 T cell receptor beta chains from one specimen sequenced in a study of cytomegalovirus exposure and HLA in healthy donors (dated by TCRdb to 2016 to 2017). Library generation was performed with the immunoSEQ multiplex PCR assay. A mixture of 60 forward primers for TCR Vbeta segments and 13 reverse primers for TCR Jbeta segments was used in the multiplex PCR. The table comes from immuneACCESS by way of TCRdb, which keeps in-frame sequences with V and J called. Part of the clones is missing from these tables; in studies checked, under half for an unresolved V gene and the rest for unknown reasons. The sample yields about 100,000 clones; 70% to 85% were counted once. The top ten hold roughly 1.2% of the sample. Material: PBMCs. Source of these receptors: a woman between 18 and 30 years old in good health and CMV-seronegative.

This clone was found once. V and J are TRBV27 and TRBJ1-4, with a possible D match to TRBD1 (6 bases). The V gene lost 5 bases and the J gene lost 3 bases, with 13 bases spanning the gap. CDR3 length: 15 residues. Germline loops: CDR1 MNHEY, CDR2 SMNVEV (reference sequence). In DNA, the CDR3 is TGTGCCAGCAGTCCCGGACAGAGGCCTAATGAAAAACTGTTTTTT. This gives the protein CASSPGQRPNEKLFF.

The CDR3 protein is CASSDFDRPEKLFF. CDR3 nucleotide sequence: TGTGCCAGCAGTGATTTTGACAGACCTGAAAAACTGTTTTTT. The chain uses TRBV25-1 and TRBJ1-4, with D tentatively TRBD1 (5 bases). The CDR3 spans 14 residues. CDR1 is MGHDK and CDR2 is SYGVNS in the germline V gene. Deletions cut 3 bases from V and 7 bases from J, with 12 bases between.

V and J are TRBV4-3 and TRBJ2-3; D may be TRBD2 (5 bases). Trimming removed 0 bases from V and 2 bases from J, with 12 bases in between. In germline, CDR1 is LGHNA, CDR2 YSLEER. The CDR3 spans 16 residues. Written as DNA, the CDR3 is TGCGCCAGCAGCCAAGAGAGGGCGAGGCTCACAGATACGCAGTATTTT. It encodes CASSQERARLTDTQYF.

This clone was seen only once. V usage is TRBV28 and J usage is TRBJ1-4, with D unresolved. The V and J ends lost 3 bases and 5 bases respectively, with 13 bases between them. CDR3 length equals 15 residues. Germline values: CDR1 MDHEN, CDR2 SYDVKM. CDR3 sequence (DNA): TGTGCCAGCAGTTTTTTGGACGGAGGAAATGAAAAACTGTTTTTT. Its translation is CASSFLDGGNEKLFF. Full variable domain (rest looked up from reference TRBV28 and TRBJ1-4): DVKVTQSSRYLVKRTGEKVFLECVQDMDHENMFWYRQDPGLGLRLIYFSYDVKMKEKGDIPEGYSVSREKKERFSLILESASTNQTSMYLCASSFLDGGNEKLFFGSGTQLSVL.

The rearrangement links TRBV5-1 to TRBJ2-7; D might be TRBD1 (7 bases). This CDR3 region has 14 residues. From germline, CDR1 is SGHRS and CDR2 YFSETQ. Trimming cost V 0 bases and J 7 bases, with 14 bases left between them. For the CDR3, the DNA is TGCGCCAGCAGCTTGGAGGGCGCAGGGGGGGAGCAGTACTTC. This gives the protein CASSLEGAGGEQYF. Combining the CDR3 with reference TRBV5-1 and TRBJ2-7 gives the whole variable domain KAGVTQTPRYLIKTRGQQVTLSCSPISGHRSVSWYQQTPGQGLQFLFEYFSETQRNKGNFPGRFSGRQFSNSRSEMNVSTLELGDSALYLCASSLEGAGGEQYFGPGTRLTVT.

The V and J genes are TRBV7-8 and TRBJ2-1, with D possibly matching TRBD2 (5 bases). CDR1 SGHVS and CDR2 FQNEAQ come from the germline V gene. The CDR3 is 15 residues long. V shed 1 base and J shed 5 bases, with 12 bases lying between them. This CDR3 is CASSLGGRPNNEQFF. The CDR3 region has the DNA TGTGCCAGCAGCTTAGGAGGGCGGCCGAACAATGAGCAGTTCTTC.

The J gene is TRBJ2-5, the V gene TRBV2, with a weak D call TRBD1 (6 bases). Germline values: CDR1 SNHLY, CDR2 FYNNEI. The ends were cut back, 6 bases at V and 1 base at J, with 18 bases in the middle. The CDR3 spans 16 residues. The CDR3: CASSQKPTGPQETQYF. CDR3 DNA sequence: TGTGCCAGCAGCCAAAAACCAACAGGGCCCCAAGAGACCCAGTACTTC.

With respect to this clone: The same CDR3 can be traced to other DNA sequences in this sample. The rearrangement links TRBV27 to TRBJ2-7, with 11 bases matching TRBD1. The germline V gene has CDR1 MNHEY and CDR2 SMNVEV (reference sequence). CDR3 length: 16 amino acids. Trimming at V came to 5 bases and at J to 2 bases, leaving 8 bases not matched to a gene. The CDR3 DNA sequence: TGTGCCAGCAGTCATACGCAGGACAGGGGGCCCTACGAGCAGTACTTC. Protein product: CASSHTQDRGPYEQYF.

This clone turned up a few times. V gene TRBV19 combines with J gene TRBJ2-2; possible D gene TRBD1, 5 bases. The germline CDR1 and CDR2 sequences are LNHDA and SQIVND (reference sequence). The CDR3 sequence is 14 residues long. Between the trimmed V and J ends, which lost 4 bases and 4 bases, there was a span of 10 bases. CDR3 protein: CASSNQGVTGELFF. The CDR3 DNA follows: TGTGCCAGTAGTAATCAGGGTGTCACCGGGGAGCTGTTTTTT.

V is TRBV30 and J is TRBJ2-5; D perhaps matches TRBD1 (5 bases). The CDR3 is 13 amino acids. In germline, CDR1 is GTSNPN, CDR2 SVGIG (reference sequence). With 4 bases removed from V and 5 bases from J, the gap between germline ends came to 14 bases. The CDR3 DNA is TGTGCCTGGAAATCAGGGTTGGGGGAGACCCAGTACTTC. The encoded protein is CAWKSGLGETQYF. The whole variable domain, remainder taken from reference TRBV30 and TRBJ2-5, is SQTIHQWPATLVQPVGSPLSLECTVEGTSNPNLYWYRQAAGRGLQLLFYSVGIGQISSEVPQNLSASRPQDRQFILSSKKLLLSDSGFYLCAWKSGLGETQYFGPGTRLLVL.

The chain uses TRBV5-6 and TRBJ1-6; the D is unclear. V gave up 0 bases and J gave up 8 bases, with 12 bases separating them. The CDR3 length is 15 residues. CDR1 SGHDT and CDR2 YYEEEE come from the germline V gene. The CDR3 region has the DNA TGTGCCAGCAGCTTGGCCGGAACGGGGTATTCACCCCTCCACTTT. Its protein is CASSLAGTGYSPLHF.

In this sample, this clone turned up once. This sequence joins TRBV5-4 and TRBJ2-2, with D perhaps TRBD2 (5 bases). The CDR3 consists of 16 residues. Germline CDR1 reads SGHNT; CDR2 reads YYREEE (reference sequence). Trimming removed 4 bases at V and 4 bases at J, with 17 bases between. Here the CDR3 DNA reads TGTGCCAGCAGCCCCCCCGAGCGGTCGACCACCGGGGAGCTGTTTTTT. Translation: CASSPPERSTTGELFF.

The gene calls are TRBV27 and TRBJ1-1; TRBD1 is a possible D gene (5 bases). The V end was cut by 3 bases, the J end by 3 bases, with 14 bases between. The CDR3 is 15 residues long. Germline V CDR1 and CDR2: MNHEY, SMNVEV (reference sequence). The CDR3 is CASSLARQIDTEAFF. The CDR3 region has the DNA TGTGCCAGCAGTTTGGCCAGACAGATAGACACTGAAGCTTTCTTT.

The chain has TRBV9 and TRBJ1-2; D gene unclear. V was trimmed by 1 base and J by 7 bases, leaving 14 bases between them. The germline V gene has CDR1 SGDLS and CDR2 YYNGEE. The CDR3 consists of 14 residues. CDR3 sequence (DNA): TGTGCCAGCAGCGTAAGGAACGGGAGAGGTGGCTACACCTTC. Translating it yields CASSVRNGRGGYTF.

This rearrangement joins TRBV7-2 to TRBJ2-5, with 14 bases matching TRBD2. The CDR3 is 16 residues long. V gave up 4 bases and J gave up 6 bases; unmatched junction bases: 7. Germline CDR1 and CDR2: SGHTA and FQGNSA. The CDR3 here is CASSSRTSGGPKTQYF. The CDR3 bases are TGTGCCAGCAGCTCAAGGACTAGCGGGGGGCCCAAGACCCAGTACTTC.

This chain connects TRBV6-5 to TRBJ2-1; the match to TRBD1 covers 8 bases. The germline V gene encodes CDR1 MNHEY and CDR2 SVGAGI. The CDR3 is 15 residues long. Unmatched junction bases numbered 7, after V lost 7 bases and J lost 2 bases. In DNA, the CDR3 is TGTGCCAGCAAGTCCGGGACAGGCACCTACAATGAGCAGTTCTTC. Translation: CASKSGTGTYNEQFF.